This T cell receptor (beta chain) was sequenced for a study of vaccination effects on CD4 cells after COVID-19. For the study at large: Each of a few convalescent patients underwent sampling at an early and a late point after vaccination.

This clone was found once. What it binds is unknown. TCRdb keeps only in-frame clones here, not all; method: immunoSEQ multiplex PCR. Of 11,000 to 15,000 clones listed, about three quarters are singletons. Study outcomes and limitations: Long after vaccination, the clones induced by infection and by vaccine shrank markedly in size.

In the ViraFEST assay, antigen-specific CD4+ clonotypes were identified by expansion after peptide-pool stimulation. At the end of 10 days of culture, CD4+ T cells were isolated. This individual tested PCR-positive for SARS-CoV-2 infection between March and December 2020. Participants got two doses of BNT162b2 or mRNA-1273 vaccine. After fewer than 2.5 million PBMC were placed in each well, they were cultured with 8.5 to 10 IU/ml IL-2 and approximately 10 ug/ml peptides. With 7 bases clipped from V and 5 bases from J, the junction kept 10 bases outside the gene matches. Germline V gene data show CDR1 as SGDLS and CDR2 as YYNGEE. The CDR3 runs 15 residues.

The chain links TRBV9 to TRBJ1-2; 11 nucleotides match TRBD1. The TCR comes from a human donor who had a prior SARS-CoV-2 infection. Sequenced material: CD4+ T cells from PBMCs cultured with SARS-CoV-2 spike peptides, taken after COVID-19 vaccination. In DNA, the CDR3 is TGTGCCAGCGGACCAGGGACAGGGGGAGGGTATGGCTACACCTTC. Translated, it gives CASGPGTGGGYGYTF.